The rows below give T cell receptor beta chains drawn from one sample of a study of control samples from healthy donors and cancer patients. Libraries were prepared by immunoSEQ multiplex PCR; TCRdb keeps only in-frame clonotypes and omits some of them. The table lists around 130,000 clones, 85% to 95% of them singletons. The sequencing sample was made of PBMCs. The source is a man between 50 and 59 years old with head and neck cancer. The CDR3 runs from the conserved cysteine through the conserved F or W. Fields, in order: clone size, V gene, D gene, J gene, CDR3 protein, CDR3 DNA. The D gene is left open where the match is weak. The size field is filled for only some rows; it gives once, few, many or a size class.

size: NA; V: TRBV30; D: TRBD1; J: TRBJ1-2; CDR3: CARTNLQGVPTYGYTF; DNA: TGTGCCCGTACTAATCTCCAGGGGGTACCAACCTATGGCTACACCTTC
size: NA; V: TRBV19; D: NA; J: TRBJ2-4; CDR3: CASSIGGQGNIQYF; DNA: TGTGCCAGTAGTATAGGAGGGCAGGGAAACATTCAGTACTTC
size: NA; V: TRBV27; D: NA; J: TRBJ2-5; CDR3: CASSPTRGGTQYF; DNA: TGTGCCAGCAGTCCTACTAGAGGGGGGACCCAGTACTTC
size: NA; V: TRBV18; D: NA; J: TRBJ1-6; CDR3: CASSPETSKNSPLHF; DNA: TGTGCCAGCTCACCAGAAACGAGTAAGAATTCACCCCTCCACTTT
size: NA; V: TRBV18; D: TRBD1; J: TRBJ1-2; CDR3: CASSLTRARDRRLSYGYTF; DNA: TGTGCCAGCTCCCTTACAAGAGCCCGGGACAGGAGACTGTCGTATGGCTACACCTTC
size: NA; V: TRBV5-1; D: NA; J: TRBJ1-6; CDR3: CASSLFSGTHSPLHF; DNA: TGCGCCAGCAGCTTGTTTTCAGGGACCCATTCACCCCTCCACTTT
size: NA; V: TRBV7-9; D: TRBD1; J: TRBJ1-6; CDR3: CASSRDRVSSPLHF; DNA: TGTGCCAGCAGCCGGGACAGGGTTAGTTCACCCCTCCACTTT
size: NA; V: TRBV5-1; D: NA; J: TRBJ2-4; CDR3: CASSLDRAKNIQYF; DNA: TGCGCCAGCAGCTTGGACAGAGCCAAAAACATTCAGTACTTC
size: NA; V: TRBV7-2; D: NA; J: TRBJ2-4; CDR3: CASSLGGSIAKNIQYF; DNA: TGTGCCAGCAGCTTAGGAGGGTCAATAGCCAAAAACATTCAGTACTTC
size: NA; V: TRBV29-1; D: NA; J: TRBJ2-3; CDR3: CSVERGATDTQYF; DNA: TGCAGCGTTGAGAGGGGGGCCACAGATACGCAGTATTTT
size: NA; V: TRBV2; D: NA; J: TRBJ2-5; CDR3: CASSGGEETQYF; DNA: TGTGCCAGCTCAGGGGGGGAAGAGACCCAGTACTTC
size: NA; V: TRBV14; D: NA; J: TRBJ2-1; CDR3: CASSQELFNEQFF; DNA: TGTGCCAGCAGCCAAGAACTGTTCAATGAGCAGTTCTTC
size: NA; V: TRBV28; D: NA; J: TRBJ1-4; CDR3: CASRAGDRTNEKLFF; DNA: TGTGCCAGCAGGGCCGGTGACAGGACTAATGAAAAACTGTTTTTT
size: once; V: TRBV5-1; D: NA; J: TRBJ1-4; CDR3: CASSLDREKLFF; DNA: TGCGCCAGCAGCTTGGACAGGGAAAAACTGTTTTTT
size: NA; V: TRBV4-1; D: NA; J: TRBJ1-1; CDR3: CASSQDPAANTEAFF; DNA: TGCGCCAGCAGCCAAGATCCGGCAGCGAACACTGAAGCTTTCTTT
size: NA; V: TRBV3-1/TRBV3-2; D: NA; J: TRBJ2-7; CDR3: CASSQVDRFDEQYF; DNA: TGTGCCAGCAGCCAGGTAGATAGGTTCGACGAGCAGTACTTC
size: NA; V: TRBV7-8; D: TRBD1; J: TRBJ2-7; CDR3: CASSLGTGTYEQYF; DNA: TGTGCCAGCAGCTTGGGGACAGGGACCTACGAGCAGTACTTC
size: NA; V: TRBV5-4; D: NA; J: TRBJ1-1; CDR3: CASRSGVRTEAFF; DNA: TGTGCCAGCAGGTCCGGGGTACGCACTGAAGCTTTCTTT
size: NA; V: TRBV3-1/TRBV3-2; D: NA; J: TRBJ2-4; CDR3: CASSQSAGAKNIQYF; DNA: TGTGCCAGCAGCCAATCTGCGGGAGCCAAAAACATTCAGTACTTC
size: NA; V: TRBV28; D: NA; J: TRBJ1-2; CDR3: CASSSGTYGYTF; DNA: TGTGCCAGCAGTTCGGGGACCTATGGCTACACCTTC
size: NA; V: TRBV6-5; D: NA; J: TRBJ1-2; CDR3: CASSWSILDGYTF; DNA: TGTGCCAGCAGTTGGTCAATTTTGGATGGCTACACCTTC
size: NA; V: TRBV21-1; D: NA; J: TRBJ1-1; CDR3: CASSARMGAEAFF; DNA: TGTGCCAGCAGCGCCCGAATGGGGGCTGAAGCTTTCTTT
size: NA; V: TRBV4-3; D: TRBD1; J: TRBJ1-2; CDR3: CASSHRTGDWDGYTF; DNA: TGCGCCAGCAGCCACCGAACAGGGGACTGGGATGGCTACACCTTC
size: NA; V: TRBV18; D: NA; J: TRBJ1-6; CDR3: CASSPYPSGGLSYNSPLHF; DNA: TGTGCCAGCTCACCTTACCCCAGCGGGGGGCTTTCTTATAATTCACCCCTCCACTTT
size: once; V: TRBV9; D: TRBD1; J: TRBJ1-1; CDR3: CASSPAGGTEAFF; DNA: TGTGCCAGCAGCCCTGCAGGGGGTACTGAAGCTTTCTTT
size: NA; V: TRBV6-5; D: TRBD1; J: TRBJ1-1; CDR3: CASRLSTQGHTEAFF; DNA: TGTGCCAGCAGACTTTCGACACAGGGGCACACTGAAGCTTTCTTT
size: NA; V: TRBV11-3; D: NA; J: TRBJ2-7; CDR3: CASSLELTESYEQYF; DNA: TGTGCCAGCAGCTTAGAGCTTACAGAGTCCTACGAGCAGTACTTC
size: NA; V: TRBV7-2; D: TRBD1; J: TRBJ1-1; CDR3: CASSLVYRGTEAFF; DNA: TGTGCCAGCAGCTTAGTCTACAGGGGGACTGAAGCTTTCTTT
size: NA; V: TRBV6-5; D: NA; J: TRBJ1-1; CDR3: CASSRPGEAFF; DNA: TGTGCCAGCTCCCGGCCCGGGGAGGCTTTCTTT